This T cell receptor beta chain was identified during a study of shared clonotypes between healthy human individuals. Produced via immunoSEQ multiplex PCR; TCRdb's table is partial and in-frame only. The table lists 730,000 or so clones, 55% to 75% of them singletons. Splitting of CD4+ cells produced CD45RA+ naive and CD45RA-negative memory subsets. Trimming removed 3 bases from V and 7 bases from J, with 15 bases in between. In germline, CDR1 is GTSNPN, CDR2 SVGIG (reference sequence). There are 14 residues in the CDR3. This clone was observed a handful of times. The sequenced sample consisted of memory CD4+ T cells sorted from blood. The subset was: CD45RA-negative fraction. V and J are TRBV30 and TRBJ1-4; D possibly corresponds to TRBD1 (6 bases). The clonotype originates from a woman aged 30 to 39 in good health. CDR3 sequence: CAWRTGILTEKLFF. The CDR3 DNA reads TGTGCCTGGAGAACAGGGATTTTGACTGAAAAACTGTTTTTT.